These 9 T cell receptor beta chains came from one sample sequenced in a study of blood T cell repertoires in COVID-19. The data were produced by immunoSEQ multiplex PCR, yet TCRdb's version contains in-frame clones alone and is incomplete. The sample includes roughly 210,000 clones, roughly 84% of them seen just once. Sequencing input: peripheral blood. These receptors originate from a woman of 80 years or more with COVID-19, enrolled during active disease.

The V and J genes are TRBV11-2 and TRBJ2-5; D is perhaps TRBD2 (6 bases). This CDR3 is 14 amino acids long. Per germline, CDR1 SGHAT and CDR2 FQNNGV. Trimming left V 5 bases short and J 4 bases short, with 14 bases between. The CDR3 nucleotides read TGTGCCAGCAGCCCGGGGACTGGGGCAGAGACCCAGTACTTC. It yields the protein CASSPGTGAETQYF.

V usage is TRBV29-1 and J usage is TRBJ1-2; D is ambiguous. This CDR3 has 11 residues. V was clipped by 4 bases and J by 8 bases, with 11 bases between them. Germline V lookup: CDR1 SQVTM, CDR2 ANQGSEA. The CDR3 sequence: CSVGRNEGYTF. The CDR3 DNA reads as TGCAGCGTTGGCAGGAATGAAGGCTACACCTTC.

The chain joins TRBV6-5 to TRBJ2-1; D may be TRBD2 (5 bases). The CDR3 consists of 14 residues. The germline gives CDR1 MNHEY, CDR2 SVGAGI. Trimming took off 2 bases at V and 3 bases at J, with 8 bases between the two ends. CDR3 DNA: TGTGCCAGCAGTTACCAGGAGGTCTACAATGAGCAGTTCTTC. Amino acids: CASSYQEVYNEQFF.

Only a few counts were recorded for this clone. Within the sample, other DNA sequences also encode this same CDR3. The rearrangement joins TRBV5-1 to TRBJ2-3, with D perhaps matching TRBD1 (5 bases). The CDR3 is 13 amino acids. Trimming took off 3 bases at V and 2 bases at J, with 7 bases between the two ends. CDR1 and CDR2 (germline): SGHRS, YFSETQ. The CDR3 region is CASSSGSTDTQYF. For the CDR3, the DNA is TGCGCCAGCAGCTCAGGGTCCACAGATACGCAGTATTTT. The full variable domain, with the rest looked up from reference TRBV5-1 and TRBJ2-3, is KAGVTQTPRYLIKTRGQQVTLSCSPISGHRSVSWYQQTPGQGLQFLFEYFSETQRNKGNFPGRFSGRQFSNSRSEMNVSTLELGDSALYLCASSSGSTDTQYFGPGTRLTVL.

A few counts support this clone. V usage is TRBV6-5 and J usage is TRBJ1-1; 9 bases are a match to TRBD1. From germline, CDR1 is MNHEY and CDR2 SVGAGI. The CDR3 runs 13 residues. The V and J ends lost 6 bases and 1 base, in that order; junction bases with no gene match: 0. The CDR3 DNA sequence: TGTGCCAGCAGGGACAGGGGGAACACTGAAGCTTTCTTT. Protein product: CASRDRGNTEAFF.

A word on this clone: In the same sample, other DNA sequences code for this CDR3. J is TRBJ1-1 and V is TRBV5-4; 8 bases are a match to TRBD1. The junction had 3 bases not matched to a gene; V was cut back by 4 bases and J by 1 base. Germline V gene data show CDR1 as SGHNT and CDR2 as YYREEE (reference sequence). This CDR3 region has 14 residues. The CDR3 DNA reads TGTGCCAGCAGCCTGCAGGGGGCGAACACTGAAGCTTTCTTT. It codes for CASSLQGANTEAFF.

This clone was picked up a small number of times. V is TRBV11-2 and J is TRBJ1-3; 7 bases fit TRBD1. Germline V gene lookup returns CDR1 SGHAT and CDR2 FQNNGV. This CDR3 is 15 amino acids long. V gave up 3 bases and J gave up 4 bases; unmatched junction bases: 6. The CDR3 loop is CASSFGQVSGNTIYF. The CDR3 nucleotides read TGTGCCAGCAGCTTTGGACAGGTTAGCGGAAACACCATATATTTT.

The CDR3 DNA reads as TGTGCCAGCAGGCCTTGGACAGCTAACACTGAAGCTTTCTTT. Amino acid sequence: CASRPWTANTEAFF. The J gene is TRBJ1-1, the V gene TRBV2; possible D gene TRBD1, 6 bases. This CDR3 has 14 amino acids. CDR1 is SNHLY, CDR2 FYNNEI, per germline. Trimming cost V 6 bases and J 2 bases, with 13 bases left between them.

The chain joins TRBV7-2 to TRBJ2-3; 9 positions match TRBD2. Trimming took 5 bases from V and 4 from J; bases not matched to a gene: 4. The CDR3 is 14 residues long. Germline loops: CDR1 SGHTA, CDR2 FQGNSA. The CDR3 sequence is CASSSGLASDTQYF. The DNA for the CDR3 is TGTGCCAGCAGCAGCGGACTAGCGTCAGATACGCAGTATTTT.